This passage covers 23 T cell receptor beta chains from one sample sequenced in a study of T-cell memory formation after mild COVID-19. TCRdb reprocessed the 5' RACE reads with MiXCR, giving one entry per CDR3 protein. The sample includes tens of thousands of distinct CDR3 sequences, about an eighth of them seen just once. Sequencing input: PBMCs or a T cell subset sorted from them (not recorded which). These receptors originate from a man aged 18 to 35 who had mild COVID-19 (a few samples of this study predate the infection). Cell type and time point are not known.

Ten or more counts support this clonotype. The genes are TRBV7-2 and TRBJ1-6; no firm D call. V lost 5 bases, J lost 9 bases, and 17 bases lay in between. This CDR3 contains 15 residues. Germline V lookup: CDR1 SGHTA, CDR2 FQGNSA. The CDR3 region has the DNA TGTGCCAGCAGCCCCGAGGGAAGGGCGGGTTCACCCCTCCACTTT. Protein sequence: CASSPEGRAGSPLHF. The full variable domain, completed using reference TRBV7-2 and TRBJ1-6, is GAGVSQSPSNKVTEKGKDVELRCDPISGHTALYWYRQSLGQGLEFLIYFQGNSAPDKSGLPSDRFSAERTGGSVSTLTIQRTQQEDSAVYLCASSPEGRAGSPLHFGNGTRLTVT.

In its sample, this clonotype was seen many times. V is TRBV5-1 and J is TRBJ1-2; no firm D call. Trimming took 0 bases from V and 2 from J, leaving 8 bases between them. Germline lookup yields CDR1 SGHRS and CDR2 YFSETQ. The CDR3 spans 14 residues. The CDR3 loop is CASSLGPGNYGYTF. The CDR3 DNA is TGCGCCAGCAGCTTGGGGCCAGGCAACTATGGCTACACCTTC.

This clonotype was observed a handful of times. The gene calls are TRBV27 and TRBJ1-3; 7 bases agree with TRBD1. With 5 bases clipped from V and 0 bases from J, the junction kept 7 bases outside the gene matches. There are 16 residues in the CDR3. Germline V gene lookup returns CDR1 MNHEY and CDR2 SMNVEV (reference sequence). The DNA of the CDR3 is TGTGCCAGCAGTGAACGACAGGGATTCTCTGGAAACACCATATATTTT. Its translation: CASSERQGFSGNTIYF.

This clonotype was seen many times. The chain has TRBV12-3 or TRBV12-4 and TRBJ1-5; TRBD1 is a possible D gene (5 bases). V lost 3 bases and J 9 bases, leaving 15 bases between the germline ends. The CDR3 has 14 amino acids. In nucleotides, the CDR3 is TGTGCCAGCAGTTTGGGGGTAGAGTTTTGGCCCCAGCATTTT. Its translation is CASSLGVEFWPQHF.

This clonotype turned up a few times. The V gene is TRBV19, the J gene TRBJ2-1, with D tentatively TRBD2 (5 bases). Germline lookup yields CDR1 LNHDA and CDR2 SQIVND (reference sequence). V lost 5 bases, J lost 0 bases, and 8 bases lay in between. The CDR3 covers 14 residues. The CDR3 nucleotides are TGTGCCAGTAGTCCCACTAGCTCCTACAATGAGCAGTTCTTC. Residues: CASSPTSSYNEQFF.

Ten or more counts support this clonotype. The rearrangement uses TRBV5-1 and TRBJ1-2; tentative D call: TRBD1 (5 bases). CDR1 and CDR2 from the germline V gene are SGHRS and YFSETQ. V gave up 6 bases and J gave up 12 bases, with 30 bases separating them. The CDR3 extends over 16 amino acids. This CDR3 reads CASKSKTGTDASGNTF. For the CDR3, the DNA is TGCGCCAGCAAATCAAAGACCGGGACCGACGCCTCGGGGAACACCTTC.

This clonotype has a count of ten or more. The chain uses TRBV7-2 and TRBJ2-1; 7 bases line up with TRBD2. After removal of 5 bases from V and 10 bases from J, the junction contained 5 bases not matched to a gene. The CDR3 runs 12 residues. Germline CDR1 SGHTA, CDR2 FQGNSA. For the CDR3, the DNA is TGTGCCAGCAGCCGCTCGACTAGCGAGCAGTTCTTC. Its translation is CASSRSTSEQFF.

This clonotype was seen repeatedly, ten times or more. The CDR3 reads CASSYWALSYEQYF. The CDR3 DNA follows: TGTGCCAGCAGCTACTGGGCCTTATCCTACGAGCAGTACTTC. This chain links TRBV7-2 with TRBJ2-7; no clear D. V was pared by 4 bases and J by 1 base, with 11 bases between. Germline V lookup: CDR1 SGHTA, CDR2 FQGNSA. The CDR3 contains 14 residues.

Many counts were recorded for this clonotype. The chain is built from TRBV20-1 and TRBJ2-6; D remains unclear. The CDR3 consists of 16 residues. Deletions cut 1 base from V and 0 bases from J, with 10 bases between. From germline, CDR1 is DFQATT and CDR2 SNEGSKA (reference sequence). The CDR3 DNA reads as TGCAGTGCTAGAGGTTCAGGATCCTCTGGGGCCAACGTCCTGACTTTC. Protein: CSARGSGSSGANVLTF.

At least ten counts were recorded for this clonotype. The rearrangement uses TRBV28 and TRBJ2-1; D gene uncertain. Germline CDR1 and CDR2: MDHEN and SYDVKM. Trimming shortened V by 3 bases and J by 2 bases, and 11 bases separated the two germline ends. The CDR3 contains 15 residues. The DNA for the CDR3 is TGTGCCAGCAGTTTTCCAGCAAGAACCTACAATGAGCAGTTCTTC. Its protein is CASSFPARTYNEQFF.

At least ten counts were recorded for this clonotype. The chain recombines TRBV5-1 with TRBJ1-1; D is perhaps TRBD1 (5 bases). Germline CDR1 SGHRS, CDR2 YFSETQ. The CDR3 totals 14 residues. The germline V and J ends were trimmed by 6 bases and 0 bases, with 12 bases remaining between them. CDR3 sequence reads: CASIRDLLNTEAFF. The DNA for the CDR3 is TGCGCCAGCATCCGGGACCTACTGAACACTGAAGCTTTCTTT.

This clonotype was observed at least ten times. This sequence joins TRBV28 and TRBJ2-2, with D unresolved. This CDR3 spans 14 amino acids. Germline V CDR1 and CDR2: MDHEN, SYDVKM. V lost 5 bases, J lost 2 bases, and 9 bases lay in between. The CDR3 sequence is CASSLTHNTGELFF. The CDR3 DNA reads TGTGCCAGCAGTCTGACCCATAACACCGGGGAGCTGTTTTTT.

This clonotype has a count of ten or more. The genes are TRBV19 and TRBJ1-1; no clear D gene. CDR3 length: 11 residues. Per the germline V gene, CDR1 is LNHDA and CDR2 is SQIVND (reference sequence). Trimming removed 6 bases at V and 1 base at J, with 3 bases between. CDR3 sequence reads: CASRQNTEAFF. CDR3 coding DNA: TGTGCCAGTAGACAGAACACTGAAGCTTTCTTT.

This clonotype was observed many times. The V call is TRBV6-5, the J call TRBJ1-5, with no clear D. CDR3 length: 13 residues. V gave up 5 bases and J gave up 2 bases, with 7 bases separating them. CDR1 and CDR2 from the germline V gene are MNHEY and SVGAGI. CDR3 sequence (DNA): TGTGCCAGCAGTCCAAACCGCAATCAGCCCCAGCATTTT. Its translation is CASSPNRNQPQHF.

The chain combines TRBV7-3 with TRBJ1-1, with 8 bases lining up with TRBD1. The CDR3 covers 13 residues. Trimming at V came to 5 bases and at J to 11 bases, leaving 10 bases not matched to a gene. The germline V gene encodes CDR1 SGHTA and CDR2 FQGTGA. The CDR3 DNA sequence: TGTGCCAGCAGCCCCGGACAGGGCATTCGGGCTTTCTTT. This codes for CASSPGQGIRAFF.

This clonotype was seen repeatedly, ten times or more. This chain joins TRBV7-3 and TRBJ2-1; maybe TRBD1 (6 bases). This CDR3 is built from 14 residues. With 4 bases removed from V and 8 bases from J, the gap between germline ends came to 15 bases. Germline lookup yields CDR1 SGHTA and CDR2 FQGTGA. CDR3 bases: TGTGCCAGCAGCTCGGGACAACCCGCGGATGAGCAGTTCTTC. Translating it yields CASSSGQPADEQFF.

This chain connects TRBV4-2 to TRBJ2-3, with D perhaps matching TRBD1 or TRBD2 (5 bases each). Germline assignment: CDR1 LGHNA and CDR2 YNFKEQ. The CDR3 runs to 18 residues. V was pared by 0 bases and J by 3 bases, with 19 bases between. CDR3 in DNA: TGTGCCAGCAGCCAAGAGCTAACATACGGGGCCCCAACAGATACGCAGTATTTT. Protein sequence: CASSQELTYGAPTDTQYF.

This chain links TRBV24-1 with TRBJ2-3; D ambiguous. Deletions cut 1 base from V and 1 base from J, with 8 bases between. This CDR3 region has 15 residues. Germline lookup yields CDR1 KGHDR and CDR2 SFDVKD. The CDR3 DNA is TGTGCCACCAGTGATTTTCGTGGGCGCACAGATACGCAGTATTTT. Translated: CATSDFRGRTDTQYF.

In its sample, this clonotype was seen many times. This sequence joins TRBV5-1 and TRBJ1-4; D is unresolved. V was trimmed by 0 bases and J by 5 bases, leaving 11 bases between them. CDR1 SGHRS and CDR2 YFSETQ come from the germline V gene. The CDR3 length is 15 residues. The DNA of the CDR3 is TGCGCCAGCAGCTTGGGAAGGCGCAGGAATGAAAAACTGTTTTTT. Translating gives CASSLGRRRNEKLFF.

For this clonotype: This may be a read error: a much more frequent sequence differs by one nucleotide. This chain connects TRBV7-3 to TRBJ1-5, with D possibly TRBD1 on 6 matching bases. CDR3 length: 16 amino acids. CDR1 and CDR2 from the germline V gene are SGHTA and FQGTGA. V lost 5 bases, J lost 5 bases, and 19 bases lay in between. CDR3 in amino acids: CASSPTYGSGDQPQHF. The CDR3 DNA reads TGTGCCAGCAGCCCGACCTATGGGTCAGGGGATCAGCCCCAGCATTTT.

This clonotype was recorded many times. The chain combines TRBV4-3 with TRBJ1-3; D unclear. This CDR3 region has 17 residues. From germline, CDR1 is LGHNA and CDR2 YSLEER. V lost 1 base to trimming and J lost 5 bases, with 18 bases between them. This CDR3 is CASSQASSPVPRNTIYF. DNA of the CDR3: TGCGCCAGCAGCCAAGCTTCATCCCCAGTTCCCCGAAACACCATATATTTT.

Ten or more counts support this clonotype. The rearrangement joins TRBV7-6 to TRBJ1-3; D unclear. The CDR3 length is 12 residues. V was shortened by 1 base and J by 7 bases, with 5 bases between the two germline ends. Germline V lookup: CDR1 SGHVS, CDR2 FNYEAQ. CDR3 sequence: CASSLGPNTIYF. CDR3 bases: TGTGCCAGCAGCTTAGGTCCTAACACCATATATTTT.

In its sample, this clonotype was seen many times. This rearrangement joins TRBV9 to TRBJ2-1; no clear D. Germline CDR1 is SGDLS and CDR2 is YYNGEE. There are 16 residues in the CDR3. Trimming took off 0 bases at V and 6 bases at J, with 16 bases between the two ends. The CDR3 nucleotides read TGTGCCAGCAGCGTAGAGGCAATCGGGTGGGGCAATGAGCAGTTCTTC. Its translation is CASSVEAIGWGNEQFF.